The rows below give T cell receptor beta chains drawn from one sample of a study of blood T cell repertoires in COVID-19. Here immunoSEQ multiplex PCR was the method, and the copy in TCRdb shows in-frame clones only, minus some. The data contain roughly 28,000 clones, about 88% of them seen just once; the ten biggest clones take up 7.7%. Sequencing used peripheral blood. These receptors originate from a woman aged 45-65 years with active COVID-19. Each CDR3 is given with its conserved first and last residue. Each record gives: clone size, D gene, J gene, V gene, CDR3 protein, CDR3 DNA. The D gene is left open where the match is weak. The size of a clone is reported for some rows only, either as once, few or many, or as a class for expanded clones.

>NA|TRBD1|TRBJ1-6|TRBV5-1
CASSKGQGAAYNSPLHF
TGCGCCAGCAGCAAAGGACAGGGGGCGGCTTATAATTCACCCCTCCACTTT
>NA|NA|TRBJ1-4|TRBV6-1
CASSELGGGKLFF
TGTGCCAGCAGTGAGCTCGGGGGAGGAAAACTGTTTTTT
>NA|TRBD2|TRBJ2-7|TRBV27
CASSLGLAGPSSYEQYF
TGTGCCAGCAGTTTAGGGCTAGCGGGGCCGAGCTCCTACGAGCAGTACTTC
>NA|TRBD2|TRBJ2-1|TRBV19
CASRSLAGSPHEQFF
TGTGCCAGTAGGAGTCTAGCGGGATCCCCACATGAGCAGTTCTTC
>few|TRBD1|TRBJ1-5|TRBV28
CASSLRWRTGLSGNQPQHF
TGTGCCAGCAGTTTAAGGTGGAGGACAGGCCTAAGCGGCAATCAGCCCCAGCATTTT
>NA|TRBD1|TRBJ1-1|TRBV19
CASSLGTGLNTEAFF
TGTGCCAGTAGTCTGGGGACAGGCCTGAACACTGAAGCTTTCTTT
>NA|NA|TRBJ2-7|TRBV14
CASSQHAGAAGEQYF
TGTGCCAGCAGCCAACACGCAGGGGCGGCCGGCGAGCAGTACTTC
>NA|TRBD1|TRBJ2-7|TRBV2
CASSESRPGGSYEQYF
TGTGCCAGCAGTGAATCCCGGCCAGGGGGCTCCTACGAGCAGTACTTC
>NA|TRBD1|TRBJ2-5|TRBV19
CASSIETGSETQYF
TGTGCCAGTAGTATAGAGACAGGGTCCGAGACCCAGTACTTC
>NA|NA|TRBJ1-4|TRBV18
CASSLTVATNEKLFF
TGTGCCAGCTCACTGACAGTTGCAACTAATGAAAAACTGTTTTTT
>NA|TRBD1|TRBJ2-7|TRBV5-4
CASSSDRGFSYEQYF
TGTGCCAGCAGCTCTGACAGGGGGTTCTCCTACGAGCAGTACTTC
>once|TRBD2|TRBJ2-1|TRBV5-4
CASSLSSGSSRNEQFF
TGTGCCAGCAGCTTGAGTAGCGGGAGCTCTCGTAATGAGCAGTTCTTC
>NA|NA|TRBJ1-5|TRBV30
CAWGPDGGNQPQHF
TGTGCCTGGGGCCCGGACGGGGGCAATCAGCCCCAGCATTTT
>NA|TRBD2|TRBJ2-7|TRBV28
CASSSYGLARVYEQYF
TGTGCCAGCAGTTCTTATGGACTAGCGAGGGTCTACGAGCAGTACTTC
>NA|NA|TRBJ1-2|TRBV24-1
CATSDPTYSGSNYGYTF
TGTGCCACCAGTGATCCTACCTATTCAGGTTCCAACTATGGCTACACCTTC
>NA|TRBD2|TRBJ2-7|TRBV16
CASSQGREYEQYF
TGTGCCAGCAGCCAAGGGAGGGAATACGAGCAGTACTTC
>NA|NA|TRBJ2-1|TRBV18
CASSPIGNYNEQFF
TGTGCCAGCTCACCAATTGGCAACTACAATGAGCAGTTCTTC
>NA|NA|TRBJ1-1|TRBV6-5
CASCRGQNTEAFF
TGTGCCAGCTGTCGAGGGCAGAACACTGAAGCTTTCTTT
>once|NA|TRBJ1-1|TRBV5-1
CASSQLDFRNTEAFF
TGCGCCAGCAGCCAATTGGACTTTAGGAACACTGAAGCTTTCTTT
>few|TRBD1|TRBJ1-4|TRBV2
CASGLDRGTNEKLFF
TGTGCCAGCGGATTAGACAGGGGGACTAATGAAAAACTGTTTTTT
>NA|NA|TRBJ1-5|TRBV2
CASEGGSNQPQHF
TGTGCCAGCGAGGGGGGGAGTAATCAGCCCCAGCATTTT
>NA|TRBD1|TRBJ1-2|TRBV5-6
CASSWTGGGGYTF
TGTGCCAGCAGCTGGACAGGGGGAGGAGGCTACACCTTC
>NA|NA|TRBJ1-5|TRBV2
CASSEQGGQPQHF
TGTGCCAGCAGTGAACAGGGTGGACAGCCCCAGCATTTT
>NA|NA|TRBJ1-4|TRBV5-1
CASSPGGANEKLFF
TGCGCCAGCAGCCCGGGGGGCGCTAATGAAAAACTGTTTTTT
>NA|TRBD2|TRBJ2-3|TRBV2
CASSEGASGNTDTQYF
TGTGCCAGCAGTGAGGGGGCTAGCGGGAACACAGATACGCAGTATTTT
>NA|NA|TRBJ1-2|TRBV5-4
CASSSLNINYGYTF
TGTGCCAGCAGCAGCCTCAATATTAACTATGGCTACACCTTC
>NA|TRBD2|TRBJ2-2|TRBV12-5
CASGLASLAGPNTGELFF
TGTGCTAGTGGTTTGGCCAGTCTAGCGGGTCCTAACACCGGGGAGCTGTTTTTT
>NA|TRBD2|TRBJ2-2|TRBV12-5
CASGLTSGRATGELFF
TGTGCTAGTGGTTTGACTAGCGGGAGGGCCACCGGGGAGCTGTTTTTT
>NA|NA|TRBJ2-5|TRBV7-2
CASSLYGPQETQYF
TGTGCCAGCAGCTTATATGGGCCCCAAGAGACCCAGTACTTC
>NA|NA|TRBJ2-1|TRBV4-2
CASSHRGVNNEQFF
TGTGCCAGCAGCCACAGGGGGGTAAACAATGAGCAGTTCTTC
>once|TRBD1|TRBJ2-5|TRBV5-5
CASSWGTGGETQYF
TGTGCCAGCAGCTGGGGGACAGGGGGCGAGACCCAGTACTTC
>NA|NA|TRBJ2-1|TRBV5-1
CASSSQGRSYNEQFF
TGCGCCAGCAGCTCACAGGGAAGGTCCTACAATGAGCAGTTCTTC
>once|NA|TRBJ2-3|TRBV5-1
CASSFGGYTDTQYF
TGCGCCAGCAGCTTCGGCGGTTACACAGATACGCAGTATTTT
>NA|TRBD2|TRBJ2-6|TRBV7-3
CASSLGYSGASGANVLTF
TGTGCCAGCAGCTTAGGTTATAGCGGGGCCTCTGGGGCCAACGTCCTGACTTTC
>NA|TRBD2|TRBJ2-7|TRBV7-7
CASSEGLAGGEQYF
TGTGCCAGCAGCGAAGGACTAGCGGGAGGCGAGCAGTACTTC
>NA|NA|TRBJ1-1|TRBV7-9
CASSLGGWEAFF
TGTGCCAGCAGCTTAGGAGGGTGGGAGGCTTTCTTT
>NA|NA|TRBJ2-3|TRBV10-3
CAISESGATDTQYF
TGTGCCATCAGTGAGTCGGGGGCCACAGATACGCAGTATTTT
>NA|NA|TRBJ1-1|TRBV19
CASSPRDKNTEAFF
TGTGCCAGTAGTCCCAGGGACAAGAACACTGAAGCTTTCTTT
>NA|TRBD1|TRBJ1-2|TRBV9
CASSVAGQGGYGYTF
TGTGCCAGCAGCGTAGCGGGACAGGGCGGCTATGGCTACACCTTC
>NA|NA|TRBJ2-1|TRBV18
CASSPPTRAYNEQFF
TGTGCCAGCTCACCACCGACTAGGGCCTACAATGAGCAGTTCTTC
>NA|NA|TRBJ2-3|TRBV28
CASSKSTGTDTQYF
TGTGCCAGCAGCAAAAGCACCGGCACAGATACGCAGTATTTT